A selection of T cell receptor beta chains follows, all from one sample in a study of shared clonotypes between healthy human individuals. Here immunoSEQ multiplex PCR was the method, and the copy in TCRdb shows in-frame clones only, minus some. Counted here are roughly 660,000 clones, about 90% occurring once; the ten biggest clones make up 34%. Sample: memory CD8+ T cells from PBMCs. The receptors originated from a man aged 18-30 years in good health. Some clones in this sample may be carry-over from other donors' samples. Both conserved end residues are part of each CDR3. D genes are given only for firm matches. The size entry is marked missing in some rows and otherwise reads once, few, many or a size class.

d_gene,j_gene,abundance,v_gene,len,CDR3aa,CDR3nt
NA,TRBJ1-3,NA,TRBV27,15,CASSLRAGARNTIYF,TGTGCCAGCAGTTTAAGGGCAGGGGCGAGAAACACCATATATTTT
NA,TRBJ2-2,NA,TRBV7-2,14,CASSLRADTGELFF,TGTGCCAGCAGCTTACGAGCGGATACCGGGGAGCTGTTTTTT
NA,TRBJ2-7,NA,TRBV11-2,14,CASSLGNARNEQYF,TGTGCCAGCAGCTTAGGAAACGCCAGGAACGAGCAGTACTTC
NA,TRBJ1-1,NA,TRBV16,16,CASSQSALEGYTEAFF,TGTGCCAGCAGCCAATCGGCCCTCGAGGGGTACACTGAAGCTTTCTTT
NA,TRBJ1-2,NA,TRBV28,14,CASSLRLLNYGYTF,TGTGCCAGCAGTCTGCGACTCCTTAACTATGGCTACACCTTC
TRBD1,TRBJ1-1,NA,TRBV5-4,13,CASARGHGTEAFF,TGTGCCAGCGCTAGGGGGCACGGCACTGAAGCTTTCTTT
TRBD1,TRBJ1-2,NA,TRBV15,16,CATSLGQGVFNYGYTF,TGTGCCACCAGCTTGGGACAGGGCGTCTTTAACTATGGCTACACCTTC
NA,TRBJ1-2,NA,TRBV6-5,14,CASSYSAGSNGYTF,TGTGCCAGCAGTTACTCGGCAGGCTCCAATGGCTACACCTTC
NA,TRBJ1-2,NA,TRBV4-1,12,CASSHPYYGYTF,TGCGCCAGCAGCCATCCCTACTATGGCTACACCTTC
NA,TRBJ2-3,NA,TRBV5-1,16,CASSWKQELFTDTQYF,TGCGCCAGCAGCTGGAAACAGGAGCTCTTCACAGATACGCAGTATTTT
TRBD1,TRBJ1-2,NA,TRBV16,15,CASSAKTGAAHGYTF,TGTGCCAGCAGCGCAAAAACAGGGGCGGCTCATGGCTACACCTTC
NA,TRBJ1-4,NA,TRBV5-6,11,CASSSNEKLFF,TGTGCCAGCAGCTCTAATGAAAAACTGTTTTTT
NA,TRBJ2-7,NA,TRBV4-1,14,CASSQEWGAGEQYF,TGCGCCAGCAGCCAAGAATGGGGGGCCGGGGAGCAGTACTTC
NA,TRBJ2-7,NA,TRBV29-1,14,CSVVGWQGSVEQYF,TGCAGCGTTGTTGGCTGGCAGGGGAGCGTCGAGCAGTACTTC
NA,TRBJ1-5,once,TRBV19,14,CASLPNEYNQPQHF,TGTGCCAGTCTTCCGAACGAGTACAATCAGCCCCAGCATTTT
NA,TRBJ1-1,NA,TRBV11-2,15,CASSLQKGGNTEAFF,TGTGCCAGCAGCCTCCAGAAAGGGGGGAACACTGAAGCTTTCTTT
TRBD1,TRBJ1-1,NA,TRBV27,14,CASSYQGAIAEAFF,TGTGCCAGCAGTTATCAGGGGGCGATCGCTGAAGCTTTCTTT
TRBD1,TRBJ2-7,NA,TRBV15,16,CATSRVIDRGPYEQYF,TGTGCCACCAGCAGAGTGATTGACAGGGGGCCCTACGAGCAGTACTTC
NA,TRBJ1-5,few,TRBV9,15,CASSVGADSNQPQHF,TGTGCCAGCAGCGTAGGGGCAGATAGCAATCAGCCCCAGCATTTT
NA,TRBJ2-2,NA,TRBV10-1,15,CASSGQRTNTGELFF,TGCGCCAGCAGTGGGCAGAGAACGAACACCGGGGAGCTGTTTTTT
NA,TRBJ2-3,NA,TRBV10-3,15,CAIGLGDGAADTQYF,TGTGCCATCGGTCTTGGGGATGGGGCGGCAGATACGCAGTATTTT
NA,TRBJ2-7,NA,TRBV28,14,CASTWVGGSYEQYF,TGTGCCAGCACGTGGGTGGGCGGATCCTACGAGCAGTACTTC
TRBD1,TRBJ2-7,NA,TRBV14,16,CASSQDWDSSPYEQYF,TGTGCCAGCAGCCAAGATTGGGACAGCTCACCCTACGAGCAGTACTTC
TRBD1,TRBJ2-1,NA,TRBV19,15,CASSIVQGSGNEQFF,TGTGCCAGTAGTATAGTACAGGGGTCGGGCAATGAGCAGTTCTTC
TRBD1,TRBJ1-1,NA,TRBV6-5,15,CASSYSYDRATEAFF,TGTGCCAGCAGTTACTCGTACGACAGGGCCACTGAAGCTTTCTTT
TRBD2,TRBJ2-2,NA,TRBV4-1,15,CASSIGLGPPGELFF,TGCGCCAGCAGCATAGGACTAGGCCCACCCGGGGAGCTGTTTTTT
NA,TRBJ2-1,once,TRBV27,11,CASRYVNEQFF,TGTGCCAGCAGATATGTGAATGAGCAGTTCTTC
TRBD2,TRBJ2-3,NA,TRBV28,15,CASSTGRAATDTQYF,TGTGCCAGCAGCACCGGGAGGGCCGCGACAGATACGCAGTATTTT
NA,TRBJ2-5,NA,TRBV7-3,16,CASSLTPVGRGETQYF,TGTGCCAGCAGCTTAACGCCGGTAGGAAGAGGGGAGACCCAGTACTTC
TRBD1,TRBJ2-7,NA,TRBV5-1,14,CASKSGTGTYEQYF,TGCGCCAGCAAATCCGGGACAGGGACCTACGAGCAGTACTTC
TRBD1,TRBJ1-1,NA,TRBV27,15,CASSFSGTGGTEAFF,TGTGCCAGCAGTTTTTCCGGGACAGGGGGCACTGAAGCTTTCTTT
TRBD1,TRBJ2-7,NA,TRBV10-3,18,CAISEGIDKGRGHYEQYF,TGTGCCATCAGTGAGGGGATCGATAAAGGCAGGGGGCACTACGAGCAGTACTTC
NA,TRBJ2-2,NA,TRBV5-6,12,CASSWGSGELFF,TGTGCCAGCAGCTGGGGGTCCGGGGAGCTGTTTTTT
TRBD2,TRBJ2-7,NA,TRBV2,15,CASSPTGTRLREQYF,TGTGCCAGCAGTCCTACCGGGACTAGGCTTCGGGAGCAGTACTTC
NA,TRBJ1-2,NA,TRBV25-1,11,CASSDSQIYTF,TGTGCCAGCAGTGACAGTCAGATCTACACCTTC
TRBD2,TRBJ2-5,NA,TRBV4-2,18,CASSPIRRLAGAKETQYF,TGTGCCAGCAGCCCAATAAGAAGACTAGCGGGAGCGAAAGAGACCCAGTACTTC
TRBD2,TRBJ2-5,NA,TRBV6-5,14,CASSYMREQETQYF,TGTGCCAGCAGTTACATGCGGGAGCAAGAGACCCAGTACTTC
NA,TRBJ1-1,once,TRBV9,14,CASSVHSADTEAFF,TGTGCCAGCAGCGTCCACTCGGCAGACACTGAAGCTTTCTTT
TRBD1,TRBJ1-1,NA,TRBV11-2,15,CASSLNRGRITEAFF,TGTGCCAGCAGCTTAAACAGGGGGCGGATCACTGAAGCTTTCTTT
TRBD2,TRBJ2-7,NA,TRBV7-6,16,CASTPTAAGRAYEQYF,TGTGCCAGCACCCCTACAGCGGCAGGGAGGGCCTACGAGCAGTACTTC
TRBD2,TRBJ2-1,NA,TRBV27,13,CASRLAGENEQFF,TGTGCCAGCCGATTAGCGGGAGAAAATGAGCAGTTCTTC
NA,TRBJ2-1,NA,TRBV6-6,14,CASSYRGGYNEQFF,TGTGCCAGCAGTTACCGTGGGGGTTACAATGAGCAGTTCTTC
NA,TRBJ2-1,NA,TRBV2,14,CASRDGTAYNEQFF,TGTGCCAGCAGGGACGGGACGGCCTACAATGAGCAGTTCTTC
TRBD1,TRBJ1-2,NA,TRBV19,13,CASSIQGANGYTF,TGTGCCAGTAGTATACAGGGGGCCAATGGCTACACCTTC
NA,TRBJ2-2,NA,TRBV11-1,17,CASSLGRREQRAGELFF,TGTGCCAGCAGCTTGGGAAGGAGGGAACAAAGAGCCGGGGAGCTGTTTTTT
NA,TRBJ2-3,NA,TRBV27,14,CASSLYTAADTQYF,TGTGCCAGCAGTTTATATACCGCGGCAGATACGCAGTATTTT
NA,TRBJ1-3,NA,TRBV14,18,CASSQGDRAGEYGNTIYF,TGTGCCAGCAGCCAAGGGGATCGGGCAGGGGAGTATGGAAACACCATATATTTT
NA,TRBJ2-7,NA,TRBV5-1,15,CASSLDWLVGSEQYF,TGCGCCAGCAGCTTGGATTGGCTAGTTGGGAGCGAGCAGTACTTC